The 7 T cell receptor beta chains in this list originate from one sample, sequenced in a study of blood T cell repertoires in COVID-19. The table came from immunoSEQ multiplex PCR; TCRdb's copy has only in-frame clones and leaves some out. The sample lists roughly 20,000 clones, about 90% occurring once. Material: peripheral blood. These receptors were collected from a man between 65 and 79 years old with active COVID-19.

In its sample, this clone was seen once. The chain joins TRBV28 to TRBJ2-2; weak D call: TRBD2 (7 bases). The V gene's germline CDR1 is MDHEN and CDR2 SYDVKM. Trimming left V 3 bases short and J 4 bases short, with 12 bases between. The CDR3 is 15 amino acids. In DNA form, the CDR3 reads TGTGCCAGCAGTTTTAGGGGGGGAAGCACCGGGGAGCTGTTTTTT. Protein product: CASSFRGGSTGELFF.

This clone was seen once. The V gene is TRBV29-1, the J gene TRBJ2-7; weak D call: TRBD1 (6 bases). Trimming took off 5 bases at V and 2 bases at J, with 7 bases between the two ends. The CDR3 runs to 11 residues. Per the germline V gene, CDR1 is SQVTM and CDR2 is ANQGSEA. The CDR3 spells CSVQGTYEQYF. As DNA, the CDR3 is TGCAGCGTTCAGGGGACCTACGAGCAGTACTTC.

The chain combines TRBV15 with TRBJ2-3; tentatively, D is TRBD1 (6 bases). The CDR3 totals 14 residues. V lost 4 bases, J lost 3 bases, and 11 bases lay in between. Germline V CDR1 and CDR2: LNHNV, YYDKDF (reference sequence). The CDR3 protein is CATSNPQGTDTQYF. The DNA for the CDR3 is TGTGCCACCAGCAACCCTCAGGGGACAGATACGCAGTATTTT.

The chain recombines TRBV2 with TRBJ2-7, with 8 bases identical to TRBD1. The CDR3 runs to 12 residues. Germline V CDR1 and CDR2: SNHLY, FYNNEI. V trimming: 7 bases; J trimming: 3 bases; junction bases outside the gene matches: 2. The CDR3 is CASMDRDYEQYF. In DNA, the CDR3 is TGTGCCAGCATGGACAGGGACTACGAGCAGTACTTC.

This clone was counted a single time. This chain connects TRBV28 to TRBJ2-5; 7 nucleotides align to TRBD2. From germline, CDR1 is MDHEN and CDR2 SYDVKM. Trimming removed 6 bases from V and 1 base from J; junction bases left unmatched: 2. CDR3 length: 13 residues. The CDR3 bases are TGTGCCAGCAGACTAGCGCCCCAAGAGACCCAGTACTTC. Protein sequence: CASRLAPQETQYF.

The chain has TRBV19 and TRBJ2-1; the match to TRBD2 covers 12 bases. CDR1 and CDR2 (germline): LNHDA, SQIVND (reference sequence). V was pared by 4 bases and J by 4 bases, with 2 bases of the junction left unmatched. The CDR3 runs to 15 residues. The CDR3: CASSRLAGEYNEQFF. The CDR3 DNA reads as TGTGCCAGTAGTAGACTAGCGGGAGAGTACAATGAGCAGTTCTTC.

This clone showed up just once. This chain joins TRBV15 and TRBJ2-7, with D possibly being TRBD2 (6 bases). There are 13 residues in the CDR3. Trimming stripped 1 base from V and 4 bases from J, with 8 bases between. Germline V gene lookup returns CDR1 LNHNV and CDR2 YYDKDF (reference sequence). This chain's CDR3 is CATSRGGTYEQYF. CDR3 nucleotides: TGTGCCACCAGCAGAGGGGGGACTTACGAGCAGTACTTC. Drawing the rest from reference TRBV15 and TRBJ2-7, the complete variable domain is DAMVIQNPRYQVTQFGKPVTLSCSQTLNHNVMYWYQQKSSQAPKLLFHYYDKDFNNEADTPDNFQSRRPNTSFCFLDIRSPGLGDTAMYLCATSRGGTYEQYFGPGTRLTVT.